The T cell receptor (beta chain) under discussion was sequenced for a study of OX40 agonist ivuxolimab in advanced cancers. Study-wide context: Ivuxolimab was an agonistic, fully human IgG2 monoclonal antibody directed against OX40 (CD134), a costimulatory receptor. Peripheral TCRbeta sequencing aimed to test whether ivuxolimab altered TCR sequence diversity and caused clonal T-cell expansion. Intravenous ivuxolimab was administered to patients every 2 weeks at six dose levels: 0.01, 0.1, 0.3, 1.5, 3 and 10 mg/kg. The paper reports the monotherapy dose-escalation portion (N = 52 patients) of the phase I ivuxolimab trial. In the dose-escalation cohort, roughly 80% of patients were male, and the mean age was approximately 64 years, with a range of about 23 to 85. Patients were allowed to have had prior anti-PD-1, anti-PD-L1 or anti-CTLA-4 therapy, and around 43% of the dose-escalation patients had been treated with checkpoint inhibitors. Of the approximately 54 patients in dose escalation, some 19 had hepatocellular carcinoma, around 15 had melanoma, 9 had renal cell carcinoma and 9 had head and neck cancer. Partial responses occurred in three dose-escalation patients, of whom one had hepatocellular carcinoma and two had cutaneous melanoma.

For sequencing of the TCRbeta CDR3 region, genomic DNA was extracted from the sorted cells. The immunoSEQ Assay was used for sequencing of TCRbeta CDR3 regions. TCRdb obtained this table from immuneACCESS and retained in-frame rearrangements with V and J assigned. These tables miss some clones; where compared with another copy, unresolved V genes account for less than half of the shortfall, and the remainder is unexplained. The sample table records roughly 58,000 clones; 84% of these occur just once. Of the sample, roughly 0.6% falls within the top ten clones. V ends up 6 bases short and J 1 base short, with an unmatched junction base count of 0. According to the germline V gene, CDR1 reads MDHEN and CDR2 reads SYDVKM. The CDR3 covers 13 residues, taking in both the cysteine and the phenylalanine. This entry keeps only the CDR3 DNA: 39 bases, framed from base 1. With regard to this clone: The clone's antigen remains unknown. Base qualities are not recorded, but no much larger clone differs from it by a single base. The sample carries other DNA sequences with the same CDR3.

Patients with autoimmune disease history or receiving systemic immunosuppression were excluded from the trial. Peripheral blood for TCR sequencing was collected from all dose cohorts at baseline, on cycle 4 day 1, and on cycle 7 day 1. The samples were drawn from a first-in-human, open-label, multicenter phase I dose-escalation trial of ivuxolimab. Adults with locally advanced or metastatic melanoma, renal cell carcinoma, hepatocellular carcinoma or head and neck squamous cell carcinoma were enrolled in the trial. CD4+ and CD8+ T cells were sorted separately from peripheral blood before TCR sequencing. Here is what the overall study found, with its caveats: At doses from 0.1 to 3.0 mg/kg, clonal expansion was seen in both CD4+ and CD8+ blood T cells between baseline and week 6. After ivuxolimab, more expanded clones were found on average in CD8+ T cells than in CD4+ T cells. Low levels of normalized T-cell clonal expansion were also seen in some patients who did not respond. The antigen specificity of the peripheral T cells that underwent clonal expansion was not determined. In partial responders in the 0.1-3.0 mg/kg groups, normalized peripheral clonal expansion was found to be among the lowest, especially among CD8+ T cells.

The clonotype comes from an adult with an advanced solid tumor such as melanoma, head and neck, liver or kidney cancer. The sample consisted of CD4+ or CD8+ T cells sorted from blood, taken in a trial of the OX40 agonist ivuxolimab. The rearranged chain carries TRBV28 and TRBJ1-2; the central 9 bases match TRBD1. The DNA sequence is as follows: TGTGCCAGCAGGGGACAGGGTAACTATGGCTACACCTTC. This codes for CASRGQGNYGYTF.